This T cell receptor beta chain was observed in a study of beta chain features in type 1 diabetes. V lost 5 bases and J 4 bases, leaving 21 bases between the germline ends. Germline-derived CDR1 and CDR2 are SGHRS and YFSETQ. The CDR3 runs to 17 residues. Isolated RNA was reverse transcribed in full, so expressed TCRB transcripts were sequenced. The data were produced by immunoSEQ multiplex PCR, yet TCRdb's version contains in-frame clones alone and is incomplete. The table shows some 150,000 clones, with about 7% occurring only once. Overall study findings and caveats: The VDJ junctions of type 1 diabetes patients carried fewer insertions and more deletions.

This clone was detected a few times. Its specificity is unknown. This receptor was taken from a woman aged 25 to 39 in good health. Source material: central memory CD4+ T cells from blood. This chain connects TRBV5-1 to TRBJ2-2; D possibly corresponds to TRBD2 (6 bases). CDR3 sequence: CASRRGEVSKATGELFF. DNA of the CDR3: TGCGCCAGCAGACGCGGGGAGGTCTCGAAAGCCACCGGGGAGCTGTTTTTT. Using reference TRBV5-1 and TRBJ2-2 for the parts outside the CDR3, the full variable domain is KAGVTQTPRYLIKTRGQQVTLSCSPISGHRSVSWYQQTPGQGLQFLFEYFSETQRNKGNFPGRFSGRQFSNSRSEMNVSTLELGDSALYLCASRRGEVSKATGELFFGEGSRLTVL.